This T cell receptor (beta chain) was documented in a study of blood T cell repertoires in COVID-19. The protocol was immunoSEQ multiplex PCR, while the TCRdb copy is restricted to in-frame clones and leaves out a portion. The sample lists roughly 410,000 clones, 75% to 90% occurring once. The CDR3 covers 14 residues. The germline V gene encodes CDR1 MNHEY and CDR2 SMNVEV (reference sequence). V lost 5 bases and J lost 4, with 14 bases in between. This clone was seen just once. This sequence originates from a woman between 35 and 50 years old with COVID-19, enrolled during active disease. Sequenced input: peripheral blood. The V and J genes are TRBV27 and TRBJ2-5, with D maybe TRBD2 (7 bases). DNA of the CDR3: TGTGCCAGCAGTCCGTCGGGGGGCGTAGAGACCCAGTACTTC. Translated, it gives CASSPSGGVETQYF.